This T cell receptor beta chain was profiled in a study of cytomegalovirus exposure and HLA in healthy donors. Amplification used 60 Vbeta primers and 13 Jbeta primers. Measured with immunoSEQ multiplex PCR; TCRdb has only the in-frame clones, and not every one. The repertoire consists of 150,000 to 200,000 clones, with approximately 88% occurring once and the leading ten covering under 1.1%. This clone has a handful of counts. V was pared by 4 bases and J by 3 bases, with 5 bases of the junction left unmatched. Germline CDR1 and CDR2: MNHEY and SMNVEV (reference sequence). The CDR3 loop spans 14 amino acids.

Sequenced sample: PBMCs. The chain combines TRBV27 with TRBJ2-7; 8 nucleotides align to TRBD1. The sequence was obtained from a young man in good health and CMV-seronegative. The CDR3 here is CASSSQTGGYEQYF. The DNA for the CDR3 is TGTGCCAGCAGTTCTCAAACAGGGGGCTACGAGCAGTACTTC.